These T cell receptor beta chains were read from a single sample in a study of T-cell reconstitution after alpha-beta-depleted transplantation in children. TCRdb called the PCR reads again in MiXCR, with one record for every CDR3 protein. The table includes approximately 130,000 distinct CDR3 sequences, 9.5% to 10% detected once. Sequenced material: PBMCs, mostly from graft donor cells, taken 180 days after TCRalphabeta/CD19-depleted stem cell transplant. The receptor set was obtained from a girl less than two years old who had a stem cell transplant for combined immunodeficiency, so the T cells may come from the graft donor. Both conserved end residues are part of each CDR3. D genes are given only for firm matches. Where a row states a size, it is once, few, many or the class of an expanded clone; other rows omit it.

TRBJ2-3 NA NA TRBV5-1 CASSPTWDVASTDTQYF TGCGCCAGCAGCCCAACATGGGACGTAGCTAGCACAGATACGCAGTATTTT
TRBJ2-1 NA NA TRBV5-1 CASRGGTNEQFF TGCGCCAGCCGAGGGGGAACGAATGAGCAGTTCTTC
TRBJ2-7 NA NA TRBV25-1 CASSGGYEQYF TGTGCCAGCAGTGGAGGCTACGAGCAGTACTTC
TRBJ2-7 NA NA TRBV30 CAWSMTSYEQYF TGTGCCTGGAGTATGACCTCCTACGAGCAGTACTTC
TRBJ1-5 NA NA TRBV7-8 CASTLREGLHF TGTGCCAGCACCCTCCGGGAGGGTTTGCATTTT
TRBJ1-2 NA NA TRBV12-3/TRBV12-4 CASSLGPGGANGYTF TGTGCCAGCAGTTTAGGGCCGGGGGGGGCGAATGGCTACACCTTC
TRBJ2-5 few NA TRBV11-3 CASSRPTSSQKKETQYF TGTGCCAGCAGCCGACCGACTAGTAGTCAAAAAAAAGAGACCCAGTACTTC
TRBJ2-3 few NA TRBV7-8 CASSSSPRDTSGGTDTQYF TGTGCCAGCAGCTCATCCCCTCGGGACACCTCAGGAGGCACAGATACGCAGTATTTT
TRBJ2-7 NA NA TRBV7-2 CASSLGAGSSYEQYF TGTGCCAGCAGCTTAGGGGCAGGGAGCTCCTACGAGCAGTACTTC
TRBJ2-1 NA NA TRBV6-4 CASSDSYRDNEQFF TGTGCCAGCAGTGACTCCTACAGGGACAATGAGCAGTTCTTC
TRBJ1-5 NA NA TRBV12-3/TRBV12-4 CASSHAAGKQPQHF TGTGCCAGCAGCCACGCGGCAGGGAAACAGCCCCAGCATTTT
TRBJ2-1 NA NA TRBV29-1 CSVEDGGHHNEQFF TGCAGCGTTGAAGATGGGGGACACCACAATGAGCAGTTCTTC
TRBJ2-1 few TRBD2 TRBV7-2 CASSLVSGGSNEQFF TGTGCCAGCAGCTTAGTTAGCGGGGGATCCAATGAGCAGTTCTTC
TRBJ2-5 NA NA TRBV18 CASTPTAMRRETQYF TGTGCCAGCACTCCGACCGCCATGAGGCGAGAGACCCAGTACTTC
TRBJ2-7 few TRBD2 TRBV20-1 CSASISGLAVGEQYF TGCAGTGCTAGTATTTCGGGACTAGCGGTGGGCGAGCAGTACTTC
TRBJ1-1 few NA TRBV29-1 CSVGFPLSNTEAFF TGCAGCGTTGGATTCCCGTTATCGAACACTGAAGCTTTCTTT
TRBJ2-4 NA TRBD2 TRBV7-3 CASSPLGLAAPNIQYF TGTGCCAGCAGCCCCCTGGGACTAGCAGCACCGAACATTCAGTACTTC
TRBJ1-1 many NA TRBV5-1 CASSCSLWAFF TGCGCCAGCAGCTGCTCCCTTTGGGCTTTCTTT
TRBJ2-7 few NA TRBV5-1 CASSLTGIKDYEQYF TGCGCCAGCAGCTTGACGGGCATTAAAGACTACGAGCAGTACTTC
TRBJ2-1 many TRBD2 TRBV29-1 CSVEGLASSNEQFF TGCAGCGTTGAGGGACTAGCGAGTTCCAATGAGCAGTTCTTC